These 4 T cell receptor beta chains share one sample of origin, sequenced in a study of shared clonotypes between healthy human individuals. Assay used: immunoSEQ multiplex PCR; TCRdb lists only in-frame clones, some missing. Of approximately 440,000 clones listed, roughly three quarters are singletons. The specimen sequenced was PBMCs. These receptors were obtained from a woman aged 40 to 55 in good health. Some clones in this sample may be carry-over from other donors' samples.

The sample holds a few counts of this clone. As DNA, the CDR3 is TGCAGCGTTGGGGCATATAGCGGTTCCCACGAGCAGTACTTC. Its protein is CSVGAYSGSHEQYF. The chain has TRBV29-1 and TRBJ2-7; tentative D call: TRBD2 (6 bases). CDR3 size: 14 residues. The germline gives CDR1 SQVTM, CDR2 ANQGSEA. Trimming shortened V by 4 bases and J by 5 bases, and 18 bases separated the two germline ends.

Worth noting for this clone: A much larger clone differs by one base, so this may be a read error. The V gene is TRBV5-1, the J gene TRBJ1-5, with D unclear. The CDR3 is 15 amino acids. The V end lost 0 bases, the J end lost 0 bases, and 7 bases lay between the germline ends. The germline V gene has CDR1 SGHRS and CDR2 YFSETQ. The CDR3 sequence: CASSLDGYSNQPQHF. The CDR3 DNA reads TGCGCCAGCAGCTTGGACGGATATAGCAATCAGCCCCAGCATTTT.

The chain combines TRBV6-1 with TRBJ1-5; D remains ambiguous. Per the germline V gene, CDR1 is MNHNS and CDR2 is SASEGT. The CDR3 has 13 amino acids. The ends were cut back, 6 bases at V and 1 base at J, with 7 bases in the middle. Here the CDR3 DNA reads TGTGCCAGCAGGACCGACAGCAATCAGCCCCAGCATTTT. Its translation: CASRTDSNQPQHF.

V usage is TRBV6-6 and J usage is TRBJ2-2, with 7 bases identical to TRBD2. After removal of 0 bases from V and 7 bases from J, the junction contained 5 bases not matched to a gene. Germline V gene sequence: CDR1 MNHNY, CDR2 SVGAGI (reference sequence). The CDR3 totals 15 residues. CDR3 sequence: CASSYSGSGGGELFF. In DNA, the CDR3 is TGTGCCAGCAGTTACTCGGGATCGGGAGGCGGGGAGCTGTTTTTT.